This TCR beta chain originates from a study of shared clonotypes between healthy human individuals. About the study: With ages of 18 to 49, the donors were a couple of women and a few men. Study-wide points: Estimated richness was generally greater in naive than memory subsets. Several donors held about 5% of naive CD4 clonotypes in common. In contrast to clonotypes shared by all four donors, non-shared clonotypes had lower generation probabilities.

Regarding this clone: What it recognizes is unknown.

Profiled with immunoSEQ multiplex PCR; TCRdb holds only in-frame clones, not every one. The data contain over 850,000 clones, 70% to 80% of them singletons. After removal of 0 bases from V and 0 bases from J, the junction contained 11 bases not matched to a gene. The germline CDR1 and CDR2 sequences are SGHTA and FQGTGA. The length of the CDR3 is 20 residues. Material for sequencing was memory CD4+ T cells from PBMCs. As for subset: CD45RA-negative fraction. This clonotype originated in a man between 18 and 29 years old in good health. Some clones in this sample may be carry-over from other donors' samples. This rearrangement joins TRBV7-3 to TRBJ2-6; 7 nucleotides match TRBD1. The CDR3 DNA is TGTGCCAGCAGCTTAACTTCTATCGGGACAGAATACTCTGGGGCCAACGTCCTGACTTTC. It encodes CASSLTSIGTEYSGANVLTF.